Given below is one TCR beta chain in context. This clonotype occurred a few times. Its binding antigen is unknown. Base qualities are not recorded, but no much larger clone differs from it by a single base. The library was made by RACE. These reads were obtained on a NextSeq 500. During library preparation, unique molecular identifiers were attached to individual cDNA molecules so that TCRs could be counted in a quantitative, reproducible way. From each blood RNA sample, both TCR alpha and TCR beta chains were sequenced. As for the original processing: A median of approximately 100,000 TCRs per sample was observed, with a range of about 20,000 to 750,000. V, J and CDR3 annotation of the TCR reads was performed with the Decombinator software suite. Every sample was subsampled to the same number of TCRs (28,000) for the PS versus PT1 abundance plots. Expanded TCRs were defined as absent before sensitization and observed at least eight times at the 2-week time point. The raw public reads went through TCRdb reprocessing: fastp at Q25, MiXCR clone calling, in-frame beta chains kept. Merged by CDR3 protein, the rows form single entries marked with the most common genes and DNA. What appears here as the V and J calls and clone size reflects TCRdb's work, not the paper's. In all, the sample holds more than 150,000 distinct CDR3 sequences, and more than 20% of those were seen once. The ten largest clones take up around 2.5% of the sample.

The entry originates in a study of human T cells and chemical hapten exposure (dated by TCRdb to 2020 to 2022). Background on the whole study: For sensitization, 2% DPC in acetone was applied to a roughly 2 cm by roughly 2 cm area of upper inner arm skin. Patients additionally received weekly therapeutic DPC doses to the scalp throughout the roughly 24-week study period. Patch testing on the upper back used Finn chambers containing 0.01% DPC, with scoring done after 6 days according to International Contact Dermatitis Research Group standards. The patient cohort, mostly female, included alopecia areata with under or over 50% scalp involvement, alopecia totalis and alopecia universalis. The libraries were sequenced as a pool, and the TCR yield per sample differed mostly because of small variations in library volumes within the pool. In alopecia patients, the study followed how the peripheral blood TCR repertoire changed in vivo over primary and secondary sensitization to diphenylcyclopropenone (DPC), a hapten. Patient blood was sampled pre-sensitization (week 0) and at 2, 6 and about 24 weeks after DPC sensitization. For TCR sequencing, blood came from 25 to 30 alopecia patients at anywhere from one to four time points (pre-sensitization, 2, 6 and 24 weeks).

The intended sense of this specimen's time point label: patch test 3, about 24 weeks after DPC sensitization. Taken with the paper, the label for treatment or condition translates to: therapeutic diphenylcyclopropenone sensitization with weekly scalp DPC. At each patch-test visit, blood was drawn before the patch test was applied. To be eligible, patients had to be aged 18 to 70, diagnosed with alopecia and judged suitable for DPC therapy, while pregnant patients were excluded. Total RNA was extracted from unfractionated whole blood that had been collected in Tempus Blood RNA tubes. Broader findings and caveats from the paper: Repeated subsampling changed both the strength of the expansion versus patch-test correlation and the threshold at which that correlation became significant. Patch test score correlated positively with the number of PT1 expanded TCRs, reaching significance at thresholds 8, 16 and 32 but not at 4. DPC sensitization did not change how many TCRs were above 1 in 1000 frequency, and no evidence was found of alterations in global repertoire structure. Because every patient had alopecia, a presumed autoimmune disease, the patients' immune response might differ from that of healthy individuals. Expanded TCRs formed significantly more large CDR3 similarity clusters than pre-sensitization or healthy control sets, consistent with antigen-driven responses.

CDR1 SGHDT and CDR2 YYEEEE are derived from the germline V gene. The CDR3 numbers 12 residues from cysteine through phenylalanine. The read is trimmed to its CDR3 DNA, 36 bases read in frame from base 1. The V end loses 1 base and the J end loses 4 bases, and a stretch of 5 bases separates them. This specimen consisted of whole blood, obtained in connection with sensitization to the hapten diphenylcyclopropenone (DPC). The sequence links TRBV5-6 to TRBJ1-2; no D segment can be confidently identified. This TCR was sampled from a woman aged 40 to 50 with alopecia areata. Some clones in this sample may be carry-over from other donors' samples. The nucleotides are TGTGCCAGCAGCTTGCCAGGCTATGGCTACACCTTC. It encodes CASSLPGYGYTF.